This T cell receptor beta chain was sequenced during a study of shared clonotypes between healthy human individuals. Study-wide results and limits: Rarefaction exposed incomplete sorted-subset sequencing despite large depth. Some clonotypes were shared by all four sorted-subset donors, while others were not shared. The non-shared ones had lower generation probabilities than the shared ones. Clonotypes that were shared across a few donors made up around 5% of naive CD4 clonotypes.

Remarks on this clone: Its antigen remains unknown.

The germline V gene encodes CDR1 WNHNN and CDR2 SYGVQD (reference sequence). The CDR3 consists of 14 residues. V shed 5 bases and J 4 bases; nucleotides not matched to a gene: 8. The data were produced by immunoSEQ multiplex PCR, yet TCRdb's version contains in-frame clones alone and is incomplete. The table has around 200,000 clones, over 50% seen once. The sequencing input was memory CD4+ T cells sorted from blood. Subset noted: CD45RA-negative fraction. This receptor was taken from a man aged 25-45 years in good health. This rearrangement joins TRBV10-1 to TRBJ2-7, with TRBD1 matching over 7 bases. The chain's CDR3 is CASSSTGREYEQYF. Written as DNA, the CDR3 is TGCGCCAGCAGTTCGACAGGGAGAGAGTACGAGCAGTACTTC.